This TCR beta chain was sequenced in a study of cytotoxic CD8 clonotypes in ibrutinib-treated CLL. The sample holds a few counts of this clone. TCRdb's table, derived via immunoSEQ multiplex PCR, lists solely in-frame clones and lacks some. The repertoire consists of 30,000 to 35,000 clones, with roughly two thirds occurring once and the leading ten covering about a quarter. Germline-derived CDR1 and CDR2 are MDHEN and SYDVKM. This CDR3 is 15 amino acids long. J was trimmed by 5 bases and V by 4 bases; bases with no gene match: 11. Sample: PBMCs, taken before ibrutinib treatment. This TCR derives from a human donor with chronic lymphocytic leukemia. The rearrangement links TRBV28 to TRBJ2-7; 7 nucleotides align to TRBD1. For the CDR3, the DNA is TGTGCCAGCAGTTCCATACAGTGGGACAGCAACGAGCAGTACTTC. As protein: CASSSIQWDSNEQYF.